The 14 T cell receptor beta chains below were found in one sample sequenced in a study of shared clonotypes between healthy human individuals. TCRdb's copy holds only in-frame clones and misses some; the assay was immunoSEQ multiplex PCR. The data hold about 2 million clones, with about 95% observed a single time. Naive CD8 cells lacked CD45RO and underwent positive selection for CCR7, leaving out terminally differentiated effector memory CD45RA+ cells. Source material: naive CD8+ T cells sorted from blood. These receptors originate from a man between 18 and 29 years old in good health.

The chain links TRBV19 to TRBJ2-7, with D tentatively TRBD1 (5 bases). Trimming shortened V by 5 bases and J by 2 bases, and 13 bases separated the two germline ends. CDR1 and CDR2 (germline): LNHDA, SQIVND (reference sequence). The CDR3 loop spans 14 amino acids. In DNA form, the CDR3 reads TGTGCCAGTAGTCCATGGGGCAGCGCCTACGAGCAGTACTTC. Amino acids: CASSPWGSAYEQYF.

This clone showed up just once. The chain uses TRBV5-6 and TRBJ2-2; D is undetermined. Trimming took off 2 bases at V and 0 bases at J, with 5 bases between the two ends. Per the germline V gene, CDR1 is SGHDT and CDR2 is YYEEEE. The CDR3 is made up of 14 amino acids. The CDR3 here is CASSLGSNTGELFF. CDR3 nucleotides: TGTGCCAGCAGCTTAGGATCGAACACCGGGGAGCTGTTTTTT. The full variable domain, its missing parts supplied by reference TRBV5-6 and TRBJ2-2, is DAGVTQSPTHLIKTRGQQVTLRCSPKSGHDTVSWYQQALGQGPQFIFQYYEEEERQRGNFPDRFSGHQFPNYSSELNVNALLLGDSALYLCASSLGSNTGELFFGEGSRLTVL.

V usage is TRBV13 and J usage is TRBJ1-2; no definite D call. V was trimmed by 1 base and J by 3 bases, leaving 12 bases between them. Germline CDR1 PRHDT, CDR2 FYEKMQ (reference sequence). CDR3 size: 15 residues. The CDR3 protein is CASSLAEGRDYGYTF. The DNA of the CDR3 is TGTGCCAGCAGCTTAGCGGAGGGTCGGGACTATGGCTACACCTTC.

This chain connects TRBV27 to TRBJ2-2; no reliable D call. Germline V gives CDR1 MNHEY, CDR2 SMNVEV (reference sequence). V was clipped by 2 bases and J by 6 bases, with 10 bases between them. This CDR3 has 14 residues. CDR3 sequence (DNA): TGTGCCAGCAGTTTACTACCTCTCCCCGGGGAGCTGTTTTTT. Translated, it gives CASSLLPLPGELFF.

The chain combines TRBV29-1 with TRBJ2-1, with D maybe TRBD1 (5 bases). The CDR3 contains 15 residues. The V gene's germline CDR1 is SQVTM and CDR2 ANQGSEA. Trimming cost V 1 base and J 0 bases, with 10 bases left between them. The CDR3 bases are TGCAGCGTTGAAGGTGGACACAGCTCCTACAATGAGCAGTTCTTC. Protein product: CSVEGGHSSYNEQFF.

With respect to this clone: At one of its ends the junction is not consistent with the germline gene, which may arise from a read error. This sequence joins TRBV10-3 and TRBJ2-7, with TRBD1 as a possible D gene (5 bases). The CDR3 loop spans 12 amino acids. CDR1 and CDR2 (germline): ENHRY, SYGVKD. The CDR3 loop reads CAIRSPTGYVHF. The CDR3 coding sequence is TGTGCCATCAGGTCCCCAACAGGCTATGTTCACTTC.

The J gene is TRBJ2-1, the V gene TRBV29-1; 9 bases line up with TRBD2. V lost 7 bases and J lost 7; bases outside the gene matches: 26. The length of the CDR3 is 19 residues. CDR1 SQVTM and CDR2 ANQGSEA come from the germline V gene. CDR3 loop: CSAAIAGDMSGSWWNEQFF. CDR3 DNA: TGCAGCGCAGCCATAGCGGGAGACATGTCGGGCTCGTGGTGGAATGAGCAGTTCTTC.

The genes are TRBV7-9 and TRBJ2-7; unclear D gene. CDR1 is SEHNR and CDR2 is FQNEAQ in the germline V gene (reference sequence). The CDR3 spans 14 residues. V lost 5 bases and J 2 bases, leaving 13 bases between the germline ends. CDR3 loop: CASSPQDATYEQYF. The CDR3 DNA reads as TGTGCCAGCAGCCCCCAGGACGCAACCTACGAGCAGTACTTC.

Written as DNA, the CDR3 is TGTGCCAGCAGTTACTCGCTTTCGCTAGCCAACAATGAGCAGTTCTTC. Residues: CASSYSLSLANNEQFF. V and J are TRBV6-5 and TRBJ2-1; D might be TRBD2 (5 bases). The germline CDR1 and CDR2 sequences are MNHEY and SVGAGI. The V end lost 0 bases, the J end lost 5 bases, and 14 bases lay between the germline ends. The CDR3 has 16 amino acids.

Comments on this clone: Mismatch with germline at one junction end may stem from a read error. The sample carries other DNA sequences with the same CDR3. Here the CDR3 reads CASSLYTGSYEQYF. The CDR3 bases are TGTGCCAGCAGCCTCTATACAGGGAGCTACGAGCAGTACTTT. This chain connects TRBV7-2 to TRBJ2-7; a weak D match, TRBD1 (6 bases). CDR1 SGHTA and CDR2 FQGNSA come from the germline V gene. This CDR3 has 14 amino acids.

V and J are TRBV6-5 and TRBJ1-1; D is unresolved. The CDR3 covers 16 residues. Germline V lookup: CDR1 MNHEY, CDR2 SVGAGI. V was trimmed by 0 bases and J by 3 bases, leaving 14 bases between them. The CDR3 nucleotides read TGTGCCAGCAGTTACTCGACCGGGGAGGTGGACACTGAAGCTTTCTTT. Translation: CASSYSTGEVDTEAFF.

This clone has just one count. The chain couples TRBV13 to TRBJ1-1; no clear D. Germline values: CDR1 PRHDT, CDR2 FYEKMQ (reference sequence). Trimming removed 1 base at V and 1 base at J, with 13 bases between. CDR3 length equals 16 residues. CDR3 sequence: CASSLAMGQRNTEAFF. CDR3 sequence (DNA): TGTGCCAGCAGCTTAGCTATGGGTCAACGGAACACTGAAGCTTTCTTT.

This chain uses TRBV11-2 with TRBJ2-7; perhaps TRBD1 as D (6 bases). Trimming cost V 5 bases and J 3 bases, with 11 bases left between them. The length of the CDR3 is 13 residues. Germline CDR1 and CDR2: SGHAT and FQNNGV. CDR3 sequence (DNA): TGTGCCAGCAGCAAAACAGGGAACTACGAGCAGTACTTC. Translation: CASSKTGNYEQYF.

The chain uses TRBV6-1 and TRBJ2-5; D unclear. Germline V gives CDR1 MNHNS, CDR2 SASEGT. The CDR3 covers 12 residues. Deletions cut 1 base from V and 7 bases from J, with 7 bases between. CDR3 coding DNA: TGTGCCAGCAGTGAAGTCCATGGGACCCAGTACTTC. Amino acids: CASSEVHGTQYF.